This T cell receptor beta chain was obtained from a study of T cells expressing NK-cell markers. About the study: With respect to HCMV, most of the eight sequenced donors were seropositive, and one was seronegative. General study results and limits: There remained a lack of clarity about HCMV specificity of expanded NKG2C+ T cell clones.

Template switching by 5'RACE with UMIs generated the TCR beta cDNA. TCRdb re-called the 5' RACE reads and catalogs CDR3 proteins one per entry, DNA excluded. This table lists 200,000 to 300,000 distinct CDR3 sequences. The CDR3 totals 15 residues. Germline-derived CDR1 and CDR2 are DFQATT and SNEGSKA (reference sequence). As regards this clonotype: Antigen specificity is unknown.

This chain connects TRBV20-1 to TRBJ2-3; no DNA is available, so the TRBD2 call from TCRdb remains unchecked. The sample comprised blood T cells: a sorted CD56 or NKG2C T cell subset, CD4+ or CD8+ T cells, or bulk PBMC T cells (not recorded which). The TCR comes from a woman between 18 and 70 years old in good health. The CDR3 protein is CSALKGGSHTDTQYF.